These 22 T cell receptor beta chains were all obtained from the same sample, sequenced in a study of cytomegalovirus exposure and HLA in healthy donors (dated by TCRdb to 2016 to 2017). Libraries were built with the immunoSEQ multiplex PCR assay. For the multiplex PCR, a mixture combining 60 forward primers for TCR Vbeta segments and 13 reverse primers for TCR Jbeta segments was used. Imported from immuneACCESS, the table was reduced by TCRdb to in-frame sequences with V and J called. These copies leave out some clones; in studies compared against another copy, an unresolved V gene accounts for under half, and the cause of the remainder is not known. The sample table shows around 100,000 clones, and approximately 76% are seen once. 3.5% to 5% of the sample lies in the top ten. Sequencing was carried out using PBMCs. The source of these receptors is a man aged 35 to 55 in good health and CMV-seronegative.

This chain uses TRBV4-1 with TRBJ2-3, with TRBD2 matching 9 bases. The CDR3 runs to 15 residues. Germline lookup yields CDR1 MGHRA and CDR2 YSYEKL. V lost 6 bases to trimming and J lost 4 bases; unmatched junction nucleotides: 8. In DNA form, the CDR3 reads TGCGCCAGCAGACCGGGACTAGCTGCGTCAGATACGCAGTATTTT. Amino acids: CASRPGLAASDTQYF.

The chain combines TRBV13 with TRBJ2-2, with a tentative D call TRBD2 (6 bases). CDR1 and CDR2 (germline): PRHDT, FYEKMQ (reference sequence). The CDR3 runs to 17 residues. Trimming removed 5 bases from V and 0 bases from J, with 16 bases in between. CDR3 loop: CASSETNRLANTGELFF. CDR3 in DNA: TGTGCCAGCAGCGAGACGAACCGACTAGCGAACACCGGGGAGCTGTTTTTT. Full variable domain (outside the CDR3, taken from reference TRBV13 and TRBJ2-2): AAGVIQSPRHLIKEKRETATLKCYPIPRHDTVYWYQQGPGQDPQFLISFYEKMQSDKGSIPDRFSAQQFSDYHSELNMSSLELGDSALYFCASSETNRLANTGELFFGEGSRLTVL.

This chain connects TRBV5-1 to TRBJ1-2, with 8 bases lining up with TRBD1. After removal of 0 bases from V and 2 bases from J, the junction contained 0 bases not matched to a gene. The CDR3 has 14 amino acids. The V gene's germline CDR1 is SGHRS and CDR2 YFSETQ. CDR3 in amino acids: CASSLGDRNYGYTF. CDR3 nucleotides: TGCGCCAGCAGCTTGGGGGACAGGAACTATGGCTACACCTTC.

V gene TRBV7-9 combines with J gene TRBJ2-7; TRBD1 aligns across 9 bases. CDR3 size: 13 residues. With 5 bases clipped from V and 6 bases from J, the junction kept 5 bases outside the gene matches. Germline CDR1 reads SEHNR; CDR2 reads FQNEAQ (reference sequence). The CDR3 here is CASSRTGALEQYV. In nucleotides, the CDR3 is TGTGCCAGCAGCCGGACAGGGGCCCTCGAGCAGTACGTC.

The CDR3 coding sequence is TGTGCCAGCAGATCCGGGACAGCGAACACTGAAGCTTTCTTT. It yields the protein CASRSGTANTEAFF. The J gene is TRBJ1-1, the V gene TRBV6-5, with TRBD1 identical over 7 bases. The CDR3 is 14 residues long. In germline, CDR1 is MNHEY, CDR2 SVGAGI. Unmatched junction bases numbered 5, after V lost 6 bases and J lost 1 base.

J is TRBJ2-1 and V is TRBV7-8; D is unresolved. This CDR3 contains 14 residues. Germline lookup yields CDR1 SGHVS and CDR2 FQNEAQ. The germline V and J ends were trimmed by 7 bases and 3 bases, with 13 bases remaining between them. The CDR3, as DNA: TGTGCCAGCACATCCCGACCGGGCTACAATGAGCAGTTCTTC. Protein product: CASTSRPGYNEQFF.

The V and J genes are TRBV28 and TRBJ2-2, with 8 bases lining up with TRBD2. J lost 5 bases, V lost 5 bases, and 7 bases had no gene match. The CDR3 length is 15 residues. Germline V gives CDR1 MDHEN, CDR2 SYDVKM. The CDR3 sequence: CASSGAGGRTGELFF. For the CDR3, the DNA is TGTGCCAGCAGTGGTGCGGGGGGAAGGACCGGGGAGCTGTTTTTT.

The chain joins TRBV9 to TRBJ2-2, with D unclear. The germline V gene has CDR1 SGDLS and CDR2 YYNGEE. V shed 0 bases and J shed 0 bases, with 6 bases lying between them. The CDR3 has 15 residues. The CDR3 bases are TGTGCCAGCAGCGTAGGAACAACGAACACCGGGGAGCTGTTTTTT. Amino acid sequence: CASSVGTTNTGELFF. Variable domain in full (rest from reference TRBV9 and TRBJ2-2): DSGVTQTPKHLITATGQRVTLRCSPRSGDLSVYWYQQSLDQGLQFLIQYYNGEERAKGNILERFSAQQFPDLHSELNLSSLELGDSALYFCASSVGTTNTGELFFGEGSRLTVL.

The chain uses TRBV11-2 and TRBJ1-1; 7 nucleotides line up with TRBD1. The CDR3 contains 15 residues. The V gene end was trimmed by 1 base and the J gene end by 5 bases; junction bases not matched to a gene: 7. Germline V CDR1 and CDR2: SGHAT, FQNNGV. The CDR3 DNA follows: TGTGCCAGCAGCTTAGTCACAGGGGTTTCGACTGAAGCTTTCTTT. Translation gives CASSLVTGVSTEAFF.

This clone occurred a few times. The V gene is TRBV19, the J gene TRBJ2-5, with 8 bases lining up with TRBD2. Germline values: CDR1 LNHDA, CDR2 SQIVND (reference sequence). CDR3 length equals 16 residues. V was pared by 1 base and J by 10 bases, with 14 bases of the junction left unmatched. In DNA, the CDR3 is TGTGCCAGTAGTATAGCGGGGCTAGCGGGCGTCCTATACCAGTACTTC. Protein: CASSIAGLAGVLYQYF.

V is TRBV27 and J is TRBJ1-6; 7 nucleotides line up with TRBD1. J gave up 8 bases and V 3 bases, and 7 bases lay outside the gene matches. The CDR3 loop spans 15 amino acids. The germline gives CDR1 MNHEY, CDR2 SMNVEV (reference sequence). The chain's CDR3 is CASSFYRGKDSPLHF. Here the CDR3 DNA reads TGTGCCAGCAGTTTTTACAGGGGTAAGGATTCACCCCTCCACTTT.

This CDR3 is CAWSVPRVGQFF. The CDR3 coding sequence is TGTGCCTGGAGTGTACCCAGGGTGGGGCAGTTCTTC. J is TRBJ2-1 and V is TRBV30; D is possibly TRBD1 (5 bases). Germline CDR1 GTSNPN, CDR2 SVGIG (reference sequence). CDR3 length: 12 amino acids. Trimming removed 0 bases at V and 12 bases at J, with 12 bases between.

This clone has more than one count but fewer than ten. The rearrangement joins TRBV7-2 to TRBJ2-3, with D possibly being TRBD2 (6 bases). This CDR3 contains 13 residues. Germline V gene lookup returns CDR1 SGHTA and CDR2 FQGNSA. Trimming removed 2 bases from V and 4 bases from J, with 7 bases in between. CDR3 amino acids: CASSLTGADTQYF. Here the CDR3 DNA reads TGTGCCAGCAGCTTAACGGGGGCAGATACGCAGTATTTT.

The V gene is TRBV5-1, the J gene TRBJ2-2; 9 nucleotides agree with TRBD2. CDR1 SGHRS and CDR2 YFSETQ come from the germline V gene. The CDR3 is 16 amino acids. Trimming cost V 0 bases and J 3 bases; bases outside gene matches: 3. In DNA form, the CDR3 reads TGCGCCAGCAGCTTGGCCTTAGCGGGGGACACCGGGGAGCTGTTTTTT. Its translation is CASSLALAGDTGELFF.

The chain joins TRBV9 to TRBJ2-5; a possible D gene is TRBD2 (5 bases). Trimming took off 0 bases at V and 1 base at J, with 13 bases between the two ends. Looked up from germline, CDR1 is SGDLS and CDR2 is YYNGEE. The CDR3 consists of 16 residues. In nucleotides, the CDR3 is TGTGCCAGCAGCGTAGCTCTAGCCGAGGGCCAAGAGACCCAGTACTTC. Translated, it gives CASSVALAEGQETQYF. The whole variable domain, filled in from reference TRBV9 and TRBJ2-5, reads DSGVTQTPKHLITATGQRVTLRCSPRSGDLSVYWYQQSLDQGLQFLIQYYNGEERAKGNILERFSAQQFPDLHSELNLSSLELGDSALYFCASSVALAEGQETQYFGPGTRLLVL.

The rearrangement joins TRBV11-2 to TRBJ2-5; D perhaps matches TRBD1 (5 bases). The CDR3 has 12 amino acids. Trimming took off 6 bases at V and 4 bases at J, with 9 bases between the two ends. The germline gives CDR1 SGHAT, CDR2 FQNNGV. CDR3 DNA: TGTGCCAGCAGGTGGCAGGGAGAGACCCAGTACTTC. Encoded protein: CASRWQGETQYF.

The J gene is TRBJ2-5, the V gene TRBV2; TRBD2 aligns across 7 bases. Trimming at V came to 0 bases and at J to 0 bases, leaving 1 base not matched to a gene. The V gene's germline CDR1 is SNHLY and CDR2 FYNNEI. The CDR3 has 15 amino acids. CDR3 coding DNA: TGTGCCAGCAGTGAAGCGGGGGGGTACCAAGAGACCCAGTACTTC. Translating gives CASSEAGGYQETQYF.

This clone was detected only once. The CDR3 sequence: CASSRYAGEPYNEQFF. In nucleotides, the CDR3 is TGTGCCAGCAGCAGGTACGCGGGGGAGCCCTACAATGAGCAGTTCTTC. The chain links TRBV14 to TRBJ2-1, with 7 bases aligning to TRBD2. The CDR3 contains 16 residues. After removal of 5 bases from V and 2 bases from J, the junction contained 9 bases not matched to a gene. The V gene's germline CDR1 is SGHDN and CDR2 FVKESK.

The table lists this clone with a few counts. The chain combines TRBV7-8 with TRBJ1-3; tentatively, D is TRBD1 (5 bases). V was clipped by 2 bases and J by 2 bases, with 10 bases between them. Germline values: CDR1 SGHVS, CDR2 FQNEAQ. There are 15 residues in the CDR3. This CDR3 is CASSLQGSAGNTIYF. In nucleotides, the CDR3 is TGTGCCAGCAGCTTACAGGGCAGCGCTGGAAACACCATATATTTT.

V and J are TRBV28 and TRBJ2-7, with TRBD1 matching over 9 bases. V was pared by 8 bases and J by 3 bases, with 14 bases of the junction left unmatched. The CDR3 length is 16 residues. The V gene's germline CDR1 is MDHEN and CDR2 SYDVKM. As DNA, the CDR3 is TGTGCCAGCTCACGCCCGGGACAGGGCGGGCTCTACGAGCAGTACGTC. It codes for CASSRPGQGGLYEQYV.

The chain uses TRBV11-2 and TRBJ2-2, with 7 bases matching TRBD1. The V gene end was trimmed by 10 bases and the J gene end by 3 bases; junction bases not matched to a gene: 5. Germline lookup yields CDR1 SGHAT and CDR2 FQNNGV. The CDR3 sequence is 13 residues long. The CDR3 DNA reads TGTGCCACCTCGGGACAGTACACCGGGGAGCTGTTTTTT. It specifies CATSGQYTGELFF.

CDR3 protein: CASSGGTGDGYTF. In DNA, the CDR3 is TGTGCCAGCAGTGGTGGGACAGGGGATGGCTACACCTTC. The chain couples TRBV25-1 to TRBJ1-2; 10 nucleotides line up with TRBD1. The CDR3 totals 13 residues. Germline CDR1 is MGHDK and CDR2 is SYGVNS. V dropped 4 bases and J dropped 6; count of bases not matched to a gene: 2.